This TCR beta chain was identified in a study of T-cell memory formation after mild COVID-19. Germline V gene data show CDR1 as LGHDT and CDR2 as YNNKEL (reference sequence). V trimming: 5 bases; J trimming: 3 bases; junction bases outside the gene matches: 7. The CDR3 totals 15 residues. 5'RACE with constant-segment primers yielded barcoded, UMI-tagged TCR alpha and TCR beta cDNA libraries. TCRdb reprocessed the 5' RACE reads with MiXCR, giving one entry per CDR3 protein. This repertoire shows around 390,000 distinct CDR3 sequences, approximately 15% found once; its top ten account for 20% to 25%. As regards this clonotype: What it binds is unknown.

Study-level results: Clones contracting day 15 to 85 were balanced CD4/CD8; later expanders leaned CD4+.

The clonotype was recovered from a man younger than 30 who had mild COVID-19 (a few samples of this study predate the infection). Cell type and time point are not known. The sequenced sample was PBMCs or a T cell subset sorted from them (not recorded which). The rearrangement uses TRBV3-1 and TRBJ2-5, with 9 bases aligning to TRBD1. In DNA, the CDR3 is TGTGCCAGCAGCGGGGGACAGGGAACCAAAGAGACCCAGTACTTC. Amino acid sequence: CASSGGQGTKETQYF.